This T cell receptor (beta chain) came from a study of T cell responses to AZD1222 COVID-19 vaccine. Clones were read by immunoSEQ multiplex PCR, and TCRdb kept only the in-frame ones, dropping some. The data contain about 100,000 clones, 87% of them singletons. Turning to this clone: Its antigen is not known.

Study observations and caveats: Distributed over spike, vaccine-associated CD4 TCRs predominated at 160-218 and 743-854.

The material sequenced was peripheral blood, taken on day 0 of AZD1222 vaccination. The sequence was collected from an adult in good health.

CDR3 sequence: CASSQLGENTQYF. In nucleotides, the CDR3 is TGTGCCAGCAGCCAGTTGGGGGAGAATACGCAGTATTTT. This chain uses TRBV3-1 (or the pseudogene TRBV3-2) with TRBJ2-3; the D gene could be TRBD1 or TRBD2 (5 bases each). Deletions cut 3 bases from V and 7 bases from J, with 11 bases between. The CDR3 loop spans 13 amino acids. CDR1 and CDR2 (germline): LGHDT, YNNKEL (reference sequence).